These 30 T cell receptor beta chains originate from one sample sequenced in a study of blood T cell repertoires in COVID-19. TCRdb keeps only in-frame clones here, not all; method: immunoSEQ multiplex PCR. In the table there are approximately 12,000 clones, 70% to 75% of which are singletons. Specimen: peripheral blood. Receptors originate from a human donor in a cohort sampled during active COVID-19.

This clone was detected only a few times. The chain combines TRBV11-3 with TRBJ1-2; 8 bases are shared with TRBD1. Germline CDR1 is SGHNT and CDR2 is YENEEA. The CDR3 runs 13 residues. The junction had 6 bases not matched to a gene; V was cut back by 8 bases and J by 4 bases. The CDR3 DNA is TGTGCCAGCCCAGGGGGCGCCCGCTATGGCTACACCTTC. Translation: CASPGGARYGYTF.

CDR3 DNA: TGTGCCAGCAGCCCGTCACAGGGAGCGACTGGAAACACCATATATTTT. Encoded protein: CASSPSQGATGNTIYF. The genes are TRBV4-2 and TRBJ1-3; D might be TRBD1 (6 bases). Per the germline V gene, CDR1 is LGHNA and CDR2 is YNFKEQ. V lost 4 bases to trimming and J lost 2 bases, with 15 bases between them. The CDR3 contains 16 residues.

This clone was counted between two and nine times. The chain uses TRBV3-1 (or the pseudogene TRBV3-2) and TRBJ2-2, with TRBD2 matching over 13 bases. V lost 10 bases to trimming and J lost 6 bases; unmatched junction nucleotides: 8. This CDR3 spans 15 amino acids. Germline CDR1 LGHDT, CDR2 YNNKEL (reference sequence). In DNA form, the CDR3 reads TGTGCCACCTCAGGACTAGCGGGAGAGCCCGGGGAGCTGTTTTTT. Protein product: CATSGLAGEPGELFF.

This chain uses TRBV15 with TRBJ2-3; 7 nucleotides match TRBD1. Looked up from germline, CDR1 is LNHNV and CDR2 is YYDKDF (reference sequence). J was trimmed by 6 bases and V by 2 bases; bases with no gene match: 5. The CDR3 sequence is 14 residues long. The CDR3 spells CATSRNIQGDTQYF. The DNA of the CDR3 is TGTGCCACCAGCAGAAACATACAGGGGGATACGCAGTATTTT.

CDR3 bases: TGTGCCAGTAGTGGAGGAAGAGGCTACGAGCAGTACTTC. Translating gives CASSGGRGYEQYF. The chain employs TRBV19 and TRBJ2-7, with D possibly being TRBD2 (5 bases). Looked up from germline, CDR1 is LNHDA and CDR2 is SQIVND (reference sequence). The V and J ends lost 5 bases and 3 bases respectively, with 11 bases between them. This CDR3 has 13 residues.

The chain is built from TRBV2 and TRBJ2-5; D remains ambiguous. The germline gives CDR1 SNHLY, CDR2 FYNNEI. The ends were cut back, 7 bases at V and 1 base at J, with 10 bases in the middle. The CDR3 extends over 13 amino acids. CDR3 residues: CASKLRVQETQYF. The CDR3 nucleotides read TGTGCCAGCAAGTTGCGTGTCCAAGAGACCCAGTACTTC.

This clone was seen a few times. This chain joins TRBV2 and TRBJ2-5; weak D call: TRBD2 (6 bases). The CDR3 consists of 12 residues. Germline V gene lookup returns CDR1 SNHLY and CDR2 FYNNEI. The V end lost 5 bases, the J end lost 10 bases, and 14 bases lay between the germline ends. CDR3: CASSTTSEDQYF. Written as DNA, the CDR3 is TGTGCCAGCAGTACGACTAGTGAAGACCAGTACTTC.

CDR3 coding DNA: TGTGCCAGCAGCCCAACTAGCGGGGGGGCTTGGAATGAGCAGTTCTTC. It encodes CASSPTSGGAWNEQFF. The chain couples TRBV7-9 to TRBJ2-1; 13 nucleotides align to TRBD2. The germline V gene has CDR1 SEHNR and CDR2 FQNEAQ (reference sequence). J lost 7 bases, V lost 5 bases, and 8 bases had no gene match. The CDR3 consists of 16 residues.

In its sample, this clone was seen a few times. The chain carries TRBV28 and TRBJ2-3; a weak D match, TRBD2 (5 bases). The germline gives CDR1 MDHEN, CDR2 SYDVKM. The CDR3 totals 15 residues. Trimming shortened V by 6 bases and J by 3 bases, and 16 bases separated the two germline ends. CDR3 DNA: TGTGCCAGCAGGTCCGGACCCGGGGAAACAGATACGCAGTATTTT. The encoded protein is CASRSGPGETDTQYF.

This clone appeared a few times. V usage is TRBV7-9 and J usage is TRBJ2-4; unclear D gene. The CDR3 consists of 16 residues. The germline gives CDR1 SEHNR, CDR2 FQNEAQ (reference sequence). V lost 2 bases and J 0 bases, leaving 11 bases between the germline ends. The CDR3 DNA reads TGTGCCAGCAGCTTATTGAGCCAACTAGCCAAAAACATTCAGTACTTC. This translates into CASSLLSQLAKNIQYF. Filled out from reference TRBV7-9 and TRBJ2-4, the complete variable domain reads DTGVSQNPRHKITKRGQNVTFRCDPISEHNRLYWYRQTLGQGPEFLTYFQNEAQLEKSRLLSDRFSAERPKGSFSTLEIQRTEQGDSAMYLCASSLLSQLAKNIQYFGAGTRLSVL.

The J gene is TRBJ2-7, the V gene TRBV13; the match to TRBD1 covers 9 bases. Trimming cost V 5 bases and J 3 bases; bases outside gene matches: 11. The CDR3 spans 16 residues. The germline gives CDR1 PRHDT, CDR2 FYEKMQ (reference sequence). This CDR3 is CASSLKGTGRYYEQYF. The DNA of the CDR3 is TGTGCCAGCAGCCTAAAAGGGACAGGGAGGTACTACGAGCAGTACTTC.

This rearrangement joins TRBV7-2 to TRBJ2-7; D possibly corresponds to TRBD1 (6 bases). V was pared by 3 bases and J by 0 bases, with 12 bases between. The CDR3 extends over 15 amino acids. Germline V gene sequence: CDR1 SGHTA, CDR2 FQGNSA. The CDR3 here is CASSFQGRSSYEQYF. As DNA, the CDR3 is TGTGCCAGCAGCTTTCAGGGGCGCAGCTCCTACGAGCAGTACTTC.

This rearrangement joins TRBV6-5 to TRBJ2-1; D gene unclear. CDR1 is MNHEY and CDR2 is SVGAGI in the germline V gene. Trimming removed 1 base at V and 5 bases at J, with 15 bases between. The CDR3 length is 16 residues. CDR3 sequence (DNA): TGTGCCAGCAGTTACTTGACACCCCCGGCCCACAATGAGCAGTTCTTC. Translating gives CASSYLTPPAHNEQFF.

Turning to this clone: Sequence at one end of the junction differs from germline and may be a read error. The chain recombines TRBV7-7 with TRBJ2-5; 14 bases are a match to TRBD2. From germline, CDR1 is SSHAT and CDR2 FNYEAQ (reference sequence). The CDR3 has 17 residues. This CDR3 is CASSPGLAGASQETQYF. The CDR3 DNA sequence: TGTGCTAGCAGCCCGGGACTAGCGGGAGCTTCCCAAGAGACCCAGTACTTC.

The gene calls are TRBV30 and TRBJ2-7; 10 bases align to TRBD2. Germline V gives CDR1 GTSNPN, CDR2 SVGIG (reference sequence). V shed 0 bases and J 4 bases; nucleotides not matched to a gene: 6. CDR3 length: 15 amino acids. As DNA, the CDR3 is TGTGCCTGGAGTGTCGCAGCGGGAGGGCCGTACGAGCAGTACTTC. Amino acid sequence: CAWSVAAGGPYEQYF. Full variable domain (outside the CDR3, taken from reference TRBV30 and TRBJ2-7): SQTIHQWPATLVQPVGSPLSLECTVEGTSNPNLYWYRQAAGRGLQLLFYSVGIGQISSEVPQNLSASRPQDRQFILSSKKLLLSDSGFYLCAWSVAAGGPYEQYFGPGTRLTVT.

V gene TRBV5-1 combines with J gene TRBJ2-1; 9 positions match TRBD2. Trimming took 7 bases from V and 8 from J; bases not matched to a gene: 13. CDR1 is SGHRS, CDR2 YFSETQ, per germline. This CDR3 has 15 amino acids. For the CDR3, the DNA is TGCGCCAGCTCCCCCGGGACTAGCAGTTGGGATGAGCAGTTCTTC. Encoded protein: CASSPGTSSWDEQFF.

This clone has a single count. CDR3 protein: CASSSLASGEVETQYF. The CDR3 DNA reads as TGTGCCAGCAGTTCCCTGGCTAGCGGGGAGGTAGAGACCCAGTACTTC. The chain combines TRBV27 with TRBJ2-5; TRBD2 aligns across 9 bases. The V segment lost 4 bases and the J segment 4 bases; nucleotides outside the gene matches: 10. This CDR3 is 16 amino acids long. Per the germline V gene, CDR1 is MNHEY and CDR2 is SMNVEV (reference sequence).

This clone was observed once. This chain uses TRBV6-5 with TRBJ2-7, with 7 positions matching TRBD2. Trimming took 6 bases from V and 5 from J; bases not matched to a gene: 7. The CDR3 is made up of 13 amino acids. Germline values: CDR1 MNHEY, CDR2 SVGAGI. The CDR3, as DNA: TGTGCCAGCAGGGGGACTATCAACCACGAGCAGTACTTC. It translates to CASRGTINHEQYF.

The J gene is TRBJ2-4, the V gene TRBV30; D may be TRBD2 (6 bases). Trimming cost V 2 bases and J 0 bases, with 11 bases left between them. This CDR3 is 15 amino acids long. Germline CDR1 GTSNPN, CDR2 SVGIG (reference sequence). The CDR3 DNA reads TGTGCCTGGAGTTTGCGGGGACTAGCCAAAAACATTCAGTACTTC. Translated, it gives CAWSLRGLAKNIQYF.

This sequence joins TRBV7-9 and TRBJ2-3, with D possibly being TRBD1 (5 bases). The V and J ends lost 0 bases and 14 bases respectively, with 15 bases between them. The CDR3 contains 13 residues. Germline CDR1 is SEHNR and CDR2 is FQNEAQ (reference sequence). The chain's CDR3 is CASSLAEGVQGYF. DNA for the CDR3: TGTGCCAGCAGCTTAGCTGAAGGGGTGCAGGGGTATTTT. Full variable domain (rest looked up from reference TRBV7-9 and TRBJ2-3): DTGVSQNPRHKITKRGQNVTFRCDPISEHNRLYWYRQTLGQGPEFLTYFQNEAQLEKSRLLSDRFSAERPKGSFSTLEIQRTEQGDSAMYLCASSLAEGVQGYFGPGTRLTVL.

The chain carries TRBV5-6 and TRBJ2-5; 10 bases match TRBD2. This CDR3 is built from 14 residues. J gave up 5 bases and V 6 bases, and 7 bases lay outside the gene matches. Germline assignment: CDR1 SGHDT and CDR2 YYEEEE. Written as DNA, the CDR3 is TGTGCCAGCACATTAGCGGGGGGCCGTGAGACCCAGTACTTC. Translating it yields CASTLAGGRETQYF. The full variable domain, rest sourced from reference TRBV5-6 and TRBJ2-5, is DAGVTQSPTHLIKTRGQQVTLRCSPKSGHDTVSWYQQALGQGPQFIFQYYEEEERQRGNFPDRFSGHQFPNYSSELNVNALLLGDSALYLCASTLAGGRETQYFGPGTRLLVL.

The chain uses TRBV29-1 and TRBJ2-2; TRBD2 matches at 9 bases. Germline V gene lookup returns CDR1 SQVTM and CDR2 ANQGSEA. CDR3 length equals 15 residues. V lost 5 bases to trimming and J lost 4 bases; unmatched junction nucleotides: 8. The CDR3 spells CSVSRAGGSTGELFF. The CDR3 DNA follows: TGCAGCGTTTCCCGAGCGGGAGGATCCACCGGGGAGCTGTTTTTT.

The chain joins TRBV5-8 to TRBJ1-6; D is perhaps TRBD1 (5 bases). The CDR3 extends over 17 amino acids. V lost 4 bases, J lost 0 bases, and 14 bases lay in between. Germline V lookup: CDR1 SGHTS, CDR2 YDEGEE. The chain's CDR3 is CASSPRTISSYNSPLHF. The CDR3 region has the DNA TGTGCCAGCAGCCCCCGGACAATCAGCTCCTATAATTCACCCCTCCACTTT.

This chain uses TRBV7-2 with TRBJ1-6; D is undetermined. The germline V gene encodes CDR1 SGHTA and CDR2 FQGNSA. The V gene lost 0 bases and the J gene lost 5 bases, with 14 bases spanning the gap. CDR3 size: 17 residues. The CDR3 DNA reads TGTGCCAGCAGCTTAGCGCGGCGGGGTATCAATAATTCACCCCTCCACTTT. It translates to CASSLARRGINNSPLHF.

This chain joins TRBV18 and TRBJ1-1, with D maybe TRBD1 (5 bases). The CDR3 covers 14 residues. V lost 6 bases to trimming and J lost 3 bases, with 14 bases between them. Germline CDR1 is KGHSH and CDR2 is LQKENI. The CDR3 protein is CASSAGTGDTEAFF. The CDR3 bases are TGTGCCAGCTCGGCCGGGACTGGCGACACTGAAGCTTTCTTT.

For the CDR3, the DNA is TGTGCCAGTACCAACAGGGGACCCTATGGCTACACCTTC. It is translated as CASTNRGPYGYTF. V and J are TRBV19 and TRBJ1-2, with TRBD1 matching 7 bases. The CDR3 consists of 13 residues. V dropped 7 bases and J dropped 4; count of bases not matched to a gene: 6. Germline V gives CDR1 LNHDA, CDR2 SQIVND (reference sequence).

This chain links TRBV7-2 with TRBJ2-7; D may be TRBD1 (6 bases). Deletions cut 6 bases from V and 3 bases from J, with 12 bases between. Looked up from germline, CDR1 is SGHTA and CDR2 is FQGNSA. The CDR3 is 13 amino acids. CDR3 bases: TGTGCCAGCAGTTTCGGACAGAACTACGAGCAGTACTTC. This encodes CASSFGQNYEQYF. The whole variable domain, filled in from reference TRBV7-2 and TRBJ2-7, reads GAGVSQSPSNKVTEKGKDVELRCDPISGHTALYWYRQSLGQGLEFLIYFQGNSAPDKSGLPSDRFSAERTGGSVSTLTIQRTQQEDSAVYLCASSFGQNYEQYFGPGTRLTVT.

V gene TRBV5-4 combines with J gene TRBJ2-5, with TRBD1 as a possible D gene (8 bases). Deletions cut 1 base from V and 3 bases from J, with 13 bases between. Germline lookup yields CDR1 SGHNT and CDR2 YYREEE (reference sequence). This CDR3 spans 15 amino acids. CDR3 nucleotide sequence: TGTGCCAGCAGCTTGAGACAGGGGAGGGAAGAGACCCAGTACTTC. It encodes CASSLRQGREETQYF.

This rearrangement joins TRBV19 to TRBJ1-5, with 12 bases aligning to TRBD1. The length of the CDR3 is 16 residues. Trimming at V came to 10 bases and at J to 0 bases, leaving 7 bases not matched to a gene. Germline CDR1 is LNHDA and CDR2 is SQIVND (reference sequence). CDR3 nucleotide sequence: TGTGCCACCCGGGACAGGGGGCATGATAGCAATCAGCCCCAGCATTTT. Translated: CATRDRGHDSNQPQHF.

The V gene is TRBV30, the J gene TRBJ2-7, with 10 bases that match TRBD1. The trim removed 4 bases at V and 6 bases at J, leaving 6 bases unmatched. Germline loops: CDR1 GTSNPN, CDR2 SVGIG (reference sequence). This CDR3 has 13 residues. Written as DNA, the CDR3 is TGTGCCTGGACTAGGACAGGGGGGTCCGAGCAGTACTTC. It specifies CAWTRTGGSEQYF.